Below, 5 T cell receptor beta chains from the same sample are listed, as sequenced in a study of T cell changes during pregnancy in multiple sclerosis. The repertoire was sequenced with immunoSEQ multiplex PCR; TCRdb's copy has only in-frame clones and lacks some. The data hold tens of thousands of clones, with more than 70% observed a single time. Sequenced here: peripheral blood, sampled in the first trimester of pregnancy. These receptors were taken from a female donor in good health, enrolled as a control in a pregnancy study.

The chain joins TRBV4-1 to TRBJ2-3; 13 nucleotides match TRBD2. Germline V gene sequence: CDR1 MGHRA, CDR2 YSYEKL. J was trimmed by 4 bases and V by 4 bases; bases with no gene match: 5. The CDR3 sequence is 16 residues long. This CDR3 reads CASSRGLAGAPDTQYF. In DNA, the CDR3 is TGCGCCAGCAGCCGTGGACTAGCGGGAGCCCCAGATACGCAGTATTTT.

This sequence joins TRBV11-2 and TRBJ1-1, with unresolved D. Germline V gives CDR1 SGHAT, CDR2 FQNNGV. The length of the CDR3 is 15 residues. Deletions cut 2 bases from V and 4 bases from J, with 14 bases between. The CDR3 loop is CASSLIPTVGTEAFF. The CDR3 DNA sequence: TGTGCCAGCAGCTTAATCCCCACAGTGGGCACTGAAGCTTTCTTT.

This clone was recorded once. This rearrangement joins TRBV5-6 to TRBJ1-2, with TRBD1 as a possible D gene (6 bases). The germline V gene has CDR1 SGHDT and CDR2 YYEEEE. V shed 4 bases and J shed 7 bases, with 11 bases lying between them. The CDR3 runs to 12 residues. The CDR3 nucleotides read TGTGCCAGCAGCCCCGGGGGGGCTGGCTACACCTTC. This sequence encodes CASSPGGAGYTF.

The chain is built from TRBV5-1 and TRBJ2-1, with a tentative D call TRBD1 (6 bases). V was trimmed by 0 bases and J by 7 bases, leaving 14 bases between them. The germline V gene encodes CDR1 SGHRS and CDR2 YFSETQ. This CDR3 is 15 amino acids long. The CDR3 loop reads CASSLARDIKNEQFF. The CDR3 coding sequence is TGCGCCAGCAGCTTGGCTCGGGACATAAAAAATGAGCAGTTCTTC.

This chain joins TRBV7-9 and TRBJ1-1; 7 bases line up with TRBD1. The CDR3 contains 12 residues. The trim removed 7 bases at V and 1 base at J, leaving 0 bases unmatched. Germline CDR1 and CDR2: SEHNR and FQNEAQ (reference sequence). In DNA, the CDR3 is TGTGCCAGCAACAGGGGGAACACTGAAGCTTTCTTT. Residues: CASNRGNTEAFF.